This T cell receptor beta chain appears in the sequencing data of a study of radiotherapy plus CTLA-4 blockade in lung cancer. Study findings and constraints: TCR clones of tumor origin grew in blood after radiotherapy plus ipilimumab.

Germline CDR1 reads SGHRS; CDR2 reads YFSETQ. Deletions cut 4 bases from V and 0 bases from J, with 17 bases between. This CDR3 region has 16 residues. Repertoires were generated with immunoSEQ multiplex PCR, while TCRdb's copy carries only in-frame clones and drops some. The table shows about 45,000 clones, with 63% occurring only once. The table lists this clone with a count of one. No antigen is known for it. This chain uses TRBV5-1 with TRBJ2-7; D perhaps matches TRBD1 (6 bases). The TCR originated in a human donor with non-small cell lung cancer who had a partial response to radiotherapy plus ipilimumab. The starting material was peripheral blood, obtained from a patient treated with radiotherapy plus ipilimumab. The chain's CDR3 is CASSTATGVSSYEQYF. The CDR3 DNA sequence: TGCGCCAGCAGCACTGCGACAGGTGTGAGCTCCTACGAGCAGTACTTC.